Here is one T cell receptor (beta chain) with its context. Its antigen is unknown. Per-base quality was not reported, and no clone a single base away is much larger than it. The Qiagen DNeasy kit was used to extract genomic DNA from unsorted PBMCs and from the negatively selected CD4+ and CD8+ fractions. Amplification of TCR beta CDR3 regions was done by immunoSEQ multiplex PCR with primers that anneal to V and J segments. Amplification bias was minimized using a synthetic immune receptor repertoire, and residual bias was removed computationally after sequencing. From the authors' description of their analysis: Repertoire diversity was quantified as the Shannon entropy index using custom Python scripts. Unsorted, CD4+ and CD8+ repertoires were analyzed separately, except in combined analyses where CD4+ and CD8+ sequences were merged in silico. A clone counted as expanded when the clone's frequency after treatment rose at least 2-fold relative to C1D1, and clones undetected at baseline were given a pseudocount of 0.5. Clones with 0 or 1 copy at C1D1 were classified as singleton clones, and clones with 2 or more copies were classified as non-singleton clones. Clones expanded in unsorted samples were annotated as CD4+, CD8+ or unknown by matching protein sequences in sorted samples from the same patient. Wilcoxon tests were applied to paired samples to test diversity changes from C1D1 to C4D1. This is the immuneACCESS table as TCRdb keeps it, with only in-frame sequences that have V and J called. A part of the clones is gone; compared with another copy, unresolved V genes explain less than half, and the rest is unexplained. The V and J calls and clone size are taken from that table; D and trimming were inferred from the DNA. The sample table records roughly 36,000 clones; 70% to 85% of these occur just once. The ten largest clones add up to 9.8% of the sample.

These data belong to a study of PD-1 blockade in classical Hodgkin lymphoma (dated by TCRdb to 2019 to 2021). Regarding the research as a whole: Nivolumab dosing was 3 mg/kg intravenously every 2 weeks, continuing until either disease progression or unacceptable toxicity. The study used TCR beta sequencing and CyTOF to define a peripheral blood immune signature of response to PD-1 blockade in classical Hodgkin lymphoma. On the study overall, not on this receptor specifically: Trial patients with a complete response had baseline diversity similar to that of newly diagnosed patients, while partial responders and progressors had significantly lower diversity. By C4D1, a significant rise was seen in CD4+ TCR diversity but not in CD8+ TCR diversity (p=0.0027 vs p=0.16), and the rise was most apparent among complete responders (p=0.02). The study was limited to a single clinical trial cohort, and causes of repertoire differences, possibly disease activity or prior therapy, remained undefined. Lower diversity was seen in patients whose nivolumab began less than 1 year after ASCT, and these patients were left out of later analyses so that immune reconstitution would not confound the results. Baseline TCR diversity was reported to be lower in newly diagnosed patients than in healthy donors and to be lower still in relapsed/refractory patients.

In the paper's terms, the time point label means: cycle 4 day 1 (C4D1), after 6 weeks of nivolumab. Every trial patient had relapsed following autologous stem cell transplantation, and prior brentuximab vedotin exposure was what differed among cohorts A, B and C. The trial cohort was composed of 55 to 65 patients with relapsed/refractory classical Hodgkin lymphoma, for whom complete response, partial response or progressive disease was recorded as best overall response. Trial patients were treated with single-agent nivolumab in the multi-cohort phase II CheckMate 205 trial. An independent review committee assessed best overall response by applying the 2007 International Working Group response criteria. Trial PBMCs were collected immediately before nivolumab initiation (C1D1) and during therapy at cycle 2 day 1 and cycle 4 day 1. After peripheral blood was drawn into 8 mL Vacutainer Cell Preparation Tubes, PBMCs were isolated by centrifugation and then cryopreserved.

The germline V gene (reference sequence) specifies SGHNT as CDR1 and YYREEE as CDR2. The CDR3, cysteine through phenylalanine, is 17 amino acids long. This entry keeps only the CDR3 DNA: 51 bases, framed from base 1. V is trimmed back by 3 bases and J by 3 bases, and the junction contains 7 bases that no gene match accounts for. This specimen consisted of peripheral blood mononuclear cells (PBMCs), obtained before the fourth cycle of nivolumab. Recombination linked TRBV5-4 to TRBJ2-3; TRBD2 fits 13 bases in the junction. The clonotype originates from a human donor with classical Hodgkin lymphoma. The CDR3 loop reads CASSSRLAGGLTDTQYF. The bases read TGTGCCAGCAGCTCAAGACTAGCGGGGGGCTTAACAGATACGCAGTATTTT.